Listed here are 7 T cell receptor beta chains from one sample, sequenced in a study of T cells in women clearing cervical HPV infection. Only in-frame clones appear in the TCRdb table, and some are missing; sequencing was by immunoSEQ multiplex PCR. The record lists nearly 20,000 clones, of which the ten most abundant hold around 3%. Sequenced input: blood buffy coat. Source of these receptors: a woman aged 18-70 years with a cervical HPV16 infection that either progressed to CIN3+ or cleared (not recorded which).

On this clone itself: From the germline J gene comes the end of the CDR3, since the read stops 3 residues before it. V is TRBV14 and J is TRBJ2-1; 8 nucleotides agree with TRBD1. The V gene's germline CDR1 is SGHDN and CDR2 FVKESK. The junction had 9 bases not matched to a gene; V was cut back by 5 bases and J by 9 bases. The length of the CDR3 is 14 residues. The covered CDR3 bases are TGTGCCAGCAGCTTATGGGCAGGGGGCGGTGAG. Encoded protein: CASSLWAGGGE. The whole CDR3 sequence reads CASSLWAGGGEQFF.

A note on this clone: The observed sequence ends 3 residues before the CDR3 terminus, with the missing tail filled in from the germline J gene. The V call is TRBV5-1, the J call TRBJ2-1, with 10 bases matching TRBD1. The junction had 6 bases not matched to a gene; V was cut back by 1 base and J by 8 bases. This CDR3 is built from 15 residues. CDR1 and CDR2 from the germline V gene are SGHRS and YFSETQ. The DNA read from the CDR3 is TGCGCCAGCAGCTTGTCCGGGACAGGGGCACATGAG. It encodes CASSLSGTGAHE. The full-length CDR3 reads as CASSLSGTGAHEQFF.

A remark on this clone: The CDR3 end lies 3 residues beyond the end of the read and is filled in from the germline J gene. This chain joins TRBV30 and TRBJ2-1; 8 bases agree with TRBD1. This CDR3 spans 16 amino acids. The germline V gene encodes CDR1 GTSNPN and CDR2 SVGIG (reference sequence). The V and J ends lost 4 bases and 7 bases, in that order; junction bases with no gene match: 15. The CDR3 sequence is CAWTGGGQGAFNEQFF. Partial CDR3 DNA: TGTGCCTGGACTGGGGGCGGACAGGGCGCTTTTAATGAG.

Of note for this clone: The CDR3 end lies 3 residues beyond the end of the read and is filled in from the germline J gene. The chain carries TRBV7-3 and TRBJ2-2, with TRBD1 matching 8 bases. This CDR3 comprises 14 residues. Germline V gene sequence: CDR1 SGHTA, CDR2 FQGTGA. V lost 2 bases, J lost 5 bases, and 1 base stayed unmatched. The CDR3 DNA, read in part, is TGTGCCAGCAGCTTAGGGACAGGAACCGGGGAG. Translated, it gives CASSLGTGTGE. The entire CDR3 reads CASSLGTGTGELFF.

Comments on this clone: The read gets to within 3 residues of the CDR3 end, and the germline J gene fills in the rest. The chain has TRBV7-9 and TRBJ2-3; D is unresolved. Trimming removed 1 base from V and 8 bases from J, with 7 bases in between. CDR1 SEHNR and CDR2 FQNEAQ come from the germline V gene (reference sequence). This CDR3 is built from 12 residues. Partial CDR3 DNA: TGTGCCAGCAGCTTAGAGCTTGGTACG. This translates into CASSLELGT. The complete CDR3 protein is CASSLELGTQYF. Using reference TRBV7-9 and TRBJ2-3 for the parts outside the CDR3, the full variable domain is DTGVSQNPRHKITKRGQNVTFRCDPISEHNRLYWYRQTLGQGPEFLTYFQNEAQLEKSRLLSDRFSAERPKGSFSTLEIQRTEQGDSAMYLCASSLELGTQYFGPGTRLTVL.

To note about this clone: The read halts 3 residues ahead of the CDR3 end, with the missing end drawn from the germline J gene. The chain recombines TRBV23-1 with TRBJ1-5; maybe TRBD1 (6 bases). TRBV23-1 is recorded as an ORF, its role being uncertain. The CDR3 runs 15 residues. Between the trimmed V and J ends, which lost 9 bases and 5 bases, there was a span of 20 bases. The CDR3 sequence: CARIGQRYDDQPQHF. The part of the CDR3 DNA that was read is TGCGCCAGAATAGGACAGAGATACGACGATCAGCCC.

This clone is medium-sized by frequency. The observed sequence ends 3 residues before the CDR3 terminus, with the missing tail filled in from the germline J gene. The chain joins TRBV2 to TRBJ2-4; maybe TRBD1 (5 bases). This CDR3 comprises 14 residues. V was pared by 2 bases and J by 6 bases, with 11 bases between. Per the germline V gene, CDR1 is SNHLY and CDR2 is FYNNEI. The CDR3 protein is CASSEQTDGNIQYF. CDR3 DNA (partial): TGTGCCAGCAGTGAACAGACAGACGGAAACATT. The full variable domain, with the rest looked up from reference TRBV2 and TRBJ2-4, is EPEVTQTPSHQVTQMGQEVILRCVPISNHLYFYWYRQILGQKVEFLVSFYNNEISEKSEIFDDQFSVERPDGSNFTLKIRSTKLEDSAMYFCASSEQTDGNIQYFGAGTRLSVL.